These T cell receptor beta chains were read from a single sample in a study of Tregs in tolerant kidney transplant recipients. Assay: immunoSEQ multiplex PCR; the TCRdb copy retains only in-frame clones and omits some. In the table there are roughly 80,000 clones, around 93% of which are singletons. This specimen was Tregs from blood, taken before the transplant. The source is a human donor who received a combined kidney and bone marrow transplant. Both conserved end residues are part of each CDR3. A D gene is named only where the DNA matches it firmly. A clone size is listed for some rows: how often the clone was seen (once, few, many), or a class if it is expanded.

NA	TRBJ2-7	TRBV19	NA	CASSQTGTPGYEQYF	TGTGCCAGTAGCCAGACCGGGACTCCTGGCTACGAGCAGTACTTC
NA	TRBJ1-1	TRBV7-8	NA	CASSLAPGVARPAFF	TGTGCCAGCAGCTTAGCCCCCGGTGTGGCCCGCCCAGCTTTCTTT
NA	TRBJ2-3	TRBV15	few	CATGDLWDTQYF	TGTGCCACCGGTGATCTTTGGGATACGCAGTATTTT
NA	TRBJ2-3	TRBV6-5	NA	CASSSRGGTDTQYF	TGTGCCAGCAGTTCCCGAGGGGGGACAGATACGCAGTATTTT
NA	TRBJ2-2	TRBV7-3	once	CASSPKTGRGGELFF	TGTGCCAGCAGCCCCAAGACAGGTCGTGGCGGGGAGCTGTTTTTT
TRBD1	TRBJ2-3	TRBV5-1	NA	CASSLGDRGVFNTDTQYF	TGCGCCAGCAGCTTGGGGGACAGGGGCGTCTTTAACACAGATACGCAGTATTTT
TRBD2	TRBJ2-5	TRBV2	NA	CASSAVLAGAETQYF	TGTGCCAGCAGTGCGGTACTAGCGGGAGCGGAGACCCAGTACTTC
NA	TRBJ1-1	TRBV21-1	NA	CASSKGRRNTEAFF	TGTGCCAGCAGCAAGGGCAGGAGGAACACTGAAGCTTTCTTT
NA	TRBJ2-6	TRBV5-6	once	CASSLLGEPAGANVLTF	TGTGCCAGCAGCTTGTTAGGGGAACCGGCTGGGGCCAACGTCCTGACTTTC
NA	TRBJ2-1	TRBV18	NA	CASSPPYRGPEQFF	TGTGCCAGCTCACCACCCTACCGGGGACCCGAGCAGTTCTTC
NA	TRBJ1-1	TRBV19	few	CASSIGTAVTEAFF	TGTGCCAGTAGTATTGGGACGGCGGTCACTGAAGCTTTCTTT
NA	TRBJ2-5	TRBV7-9	NA	CASSTGTRWEQYF	TGTGCCAGCAGCACGGGGACCCGGTGGGAGCAGTACTTC
TRBD2	TRBJ2-3	TRBV2	once	CASSGLAGNTDTQYF	TGTGCCAGCAGTGGACTAGCGGGAAACACAGATACGCAGTATTTT
TRBD2	TRBJ2-1	TRBV19	NA	CASGTSLYNEQFF	TGTGCCAGCGGGACTAGCCTTTACAATGAGCAGTTCTTC
TRBD1	TRBJ2-1	TRBV4-1	NA	CASSQPTGARFF	TGCGCCAGCAGCCAACCGACAGGGGCCCGGTTCTTC
TRBD2	TRBJ2-7	TRBV5-4	NA	CASSSTGGYEQYF	TGTGCCAGCAGTTCTACCGGGGGGTACGAGCAGTACTTC